This TCR beta chain was sequenced during a study of beta chain features in type 1 diabetes. General study points: Moderate yet significant TCRB CDR3 shortening was seen in Type 1 diabetes patients in all four CD4+ subsets. Insertions at VDJ junctions were less frequent in type 1 diabetes patients. These patients also deleted more nucleotides at the same junctions.

The V gene's germline CDR1 is SGHRS and CDR2 YFSETQ. This CDR3 comprises 15 residues. The V and J ends lost 4 bases and 0 bases respectively, with 12 bases between them. This clone was counted only a few times. The antigen remains unidentified. Sequenced material consisted of expressed TCRB transcripts (all of the isolated RNA was reverse transcribed). Some clones are missing from TCRdb's copy, which holds only in-frame ones; the method was immunoSEQ multiplex PCR. The sample yields about 660,000 clones, around 15% seen once. This rearrangement joins TRBV5-1 to TRBJ2-3, with D tentatively TRBD1 (5 bases). The sample consisted of naive CD4+ T cells from blood. This clonotype originated in a man aged 18 to 29 with type 1 diabetes. In DNA, the CDR3 is TGCGCCAGCAGCCCAACTGGGGCAAGCACAGATACGCAGTATTTT. As protein: CASSPTGASTDTQYF.